Listed here are 32 T cell receptor beta chains from one sample, sequenced in a study of radiation and T cells in renal cell carcinoma. Time point described: blood 2 weeks post-SBRT. Treatment denoted: 15 Gy SBRT to primary tumor, nephrectomy 4 weeks later. Here immunoSEQ multiplex PCR was the method, and the copy in TCRdb shows in-frame clones only, minus some. The sample has just over 150,000 clones, roughly 87% seen once. This sample comprised blood, obtained from a patient whose treatment included radiotherapy and nephrectomy. Receptors originate from a woman between 45 and 65 years old with renal cell carcinoma.

The chain recombines TRBV9 with TRBJ2-7, with TRBD1 matching over 10 bases. The CDR3 spans 14 residues. The trim removed 7 bases at V and 7 bases at J, leaving 11 bases unmatched. Germline V gives CDR1 SGDLS, CDR2 YYNGEE. The CDR3 loop is CASSKGTGVEEQYF. The CDR3 DNA reads as TGTGCCAGCTCTAAAGGGACAGGGGTTGAAGAGCAGTACTTC. The whole variable domain, remainder taken from reference TRBV9 and TRBJ2-7, is DSGVTQTPKHLITATGQRVTLRCSPRSGDLSVYWYQQSLDQGLQFLIQYYNGEERAKGNILERFSAQQFPDLHSELNLSSLELGDSALYFCASSKGTGVEEQYFGPGTRLTVT.

The chain employs TRBV5-4 and TRBJ1-3, with D possibly being TRBD1 (5 bases). The germline V and J ends were trimmed by 4 bases and 4 bases, with 15 bases remaining between them. The CDR3 runs 15 residues. Germline CDR1 reads SGHNT; CDR2 reads YYREEE (reference sequence). CDR3 bases: TGTGCCAGCAGCCGCGGGGACGGTTGGGGAAACACCATATATTTT. Protein sequence: CASSRGDGWGNTIYF.

The CDR3 DNA sequence: TGTGCCAGCAGCCTACCCCTCGGGGTCCAAGAGACCCAGTACTTC. Protein product: CASSLPLGVQETQYF. The chain employs TRBV5-5 and TRBJ2-5; D perhaps matches TRBD2 (5 bases). The CDR3 has 15 residues. Germline V lookup: CDR1 SGHKS, CDR2 YYEKEE (reference sequence). The V end was cut by 4 bases, the J end by 1 base, with 14 bases between.

The V call is TRBV5-4, the J call TRBJ2-2; weak D call: TRBD2 (6 bases). The V and J ends lost 1 base and 6 bases respectively, with 10 bases between them. The CDR3 length is 14 residues. The germline V gene encodes CDR1 SGHNT and CDR2 YYREEE (reference sequence). The CDR3 nucleotides are TGTGCCAGCAGCTTGTCTGGGGGGTCCGGGGAGCTGTTTTTT. Amino acids: CASSLSGGSGELFF.

The chain is built from TRBV6-1 and TRBJ2-3; a possible D gene is TRBD2 (6 bases). CDR3 size: 15 residues. V was clipped by 2 bases and J by 4 bases, with 13 bases between them. Germline V gene data show CDR1 as MNHNS and CDR2 as SASEGT. CDR3 amino acids: CASSEMGLSADTQYF. The DNA for the CDR3 is TGTGCCAGCAGTGAAATGGGACTTAGCGCAGATACGCAGTATTTT.

J is TRBJ1-3 and V is TRBV7-3; D gene ambiguous. Trimming cost V 7 bases and J 0 bases, with 4 bases left between them. The CDR3 loop spans 12 amino acids. Germline V gene sequence: CDR1 SGHTA, CDR2 FQGTGA. CDR3 sequence (DNA): TGTGCCAGCAAAGACTCTGGAAACACCATATATTTT. Its protein product is CASKDSGNTIYF.

V is TRBV5-6 and J is TRBJ2-3; 8 bases are a match to TRBD2. Germline V lookup: CDR1 SGHDT, CDR2 YYEEEE. The CDR3 runs 16 residues. V trimming: 0 bases; J trimming: 5 bases; junction bases outside the gene matches: 8. CDR3 in DNA: TGTGCCAGCAGCTTGGCCGGTAGCGGGGCAGGAGATACGCAGTATTTT. This gives the protein CASSLAGSGAGDTQYF.

The J gene is TRBJ2-3, the V gene TRBV4-3; D is unclear. Per the germline V gene, CDR1 is LGHNA and CDR2 is YSLEER. The CDR3 runs 14 residues. Trimming left V 0 bases short and J 4 bases short, with 8 bases between. For the CDR3, the DNA is TGCGCCAGCAGCCAAGAAGGCTGGCCAGATACGCAGTATTTT. Its translation: CASSQEGWPDTQYF.

Only one count was recorded for this clone. V and J are TRBV19 and TRBJ2-5; TRBD2 agrees at 16 bases. This CDR3 region has 16 residues. The germline gives CDR1 LNHDA, CDR2 SQIVND (reference sequence). The ends lost 5 bases at V and 5 bases at J; junction bases unmatched: 5. The CDR3 loop is CASSAGTSGGAETQYF. The CDR3 DNA reads TGTGCCAGTAGTGCGGGGACTAGCGGGGGGGCGGAGACCCAGTACTTC.

This clone showed up just once. J is TRBJ1-1 and V is TRBV19; possibly TRBD1 for D (6 bases). In germline, CDR1 is LNHDA, CDR2 SQIVND (reference sequence). This CDR3 region has 15 residues. V lost 7 bases and J lost 4, with 19 bases in between. CDR3 sequence: CASIVRGGLGTEAFF. The CDR3 coding sequence is TGTGCCAGTATTGTGCGTGGGGGGCTCGGCACTGAAGCTTTCTTT.

The CDR3 is CASGSQGYTEAFF. Here the CDR3 DNA reads TGTGCTAGTGGCTCTCAGGGGTACACTGAAGCTTTCTTT. The chain uses TRBV12-5 and TRBJ1-1, with D possibly being TRBD1 (6 bases). V lost 6 bases to trimming and J lost 3 bases, with 11 bases between them. The CDR3 covers 13 residues. CDR1 is LGHNT, CDR2 FRNRAP, per germline.

This clone showed up just once. The V call is TRBV18, the J call TRBJ1-2; TRBD1 matches at 9 bases. CDR1 KGHSH and CDR2 LQKENI come from the germline V gene. J gave up 4 bases and V 5 bases, and 8 bases lay outside the gene matches. The CDR3 loop spans 15 amino acids. The CDR3, as DNA: TGTGCCAGCTCATCGCCGGGACAGGGAAGCTATGGCTACACCTTC. Amino acid sequence: CASSSPGQGSYGYTF.

This chain uses TRBV30 with TRBJ1-6; D gene ambiguous. Germline V lookup: CDR1 GTSNPN, CDR2 SVGIG (reference sequence). V was clipped by 2 bases and J by 9 bases, with 14 bases between them. The CDR3 covers 14 residues. CDR3 in amino acids: CAWSLVTGISPLHF. Written as DNA, the CDR3 is TGTGCCTGGAGTCTGGTTACGGGGATTTCACCCCTCCACTTT.

This chain joins TRBV5-1 and TRBJ1-1, with D tentatively TRBD1 (6 bases). Germline V gives CDR1 SGHRS, CDR2 YFSETQ. Trimming cost V 3 bases and J 1 base, with 10 bases left between them. The CDR3 consists of 14 residues. CDR3 sequence reads: CASSSGQKNTEAFF. The CDR3 nucleotides read TGCGCCAGCAGCTCCGGACAGAAGAACACTGAAGCTTTCTTT.

This chain connects TRBV15 to TRBJ1-5; no clear D gene. This CDR3 has 14 amino acids. Trimming took 0 bases from V and 9 from J, leaving 12 bases between them. The germline gives CDR1 LNHNV, CDR2 YYDKDF (reference sequence). The CDR3 here is CATSREMEGPPQHF. The CDR3 DNA is TGTGCCACCAGCAGAGAGATGGAGGGTCCGCCCCAGCATTTT.

The gene calls are TRBV5-1 and TRBJ2-7; unclear D gene. From germline, CDR1 is SGHRS and CDR2 YFSETQ. CDR3 length: 15 amino acids. Trimming stripped 2 bases from V and 2 bases from J, with 14 bases between. CDR3 region: CASSFGRIFPYEQYF. The CDR3 nucleotides are TGCGCCAGCAGCTTCGGCCGGATCTTCCCCTACGAGCAGTACTTC.

On this clone itself: A read error may account for a junction end that differs from germline. This chain connects TRBV30 to TRBJ1-1; 7 bases fit TRBD1. CDR1 and CDR2 (germline): GTSNPN, SVGIG (reference sequence). This CDR3 has 10 amino acids. In DNA, the CDR3 is TGTGCCGGATTAAGGGGGACAGCAATCTTT. It codes for CAGLRGTAIF.

The chain joins TRBV28 to TRBJ2-3, with 10 bases matching TRBD1. V lost 4 bases, J lost 3 bases, and 4 bases stayed unmatched. CDR1 and CDR2 from the germline V gene are MDHEN and SYDVKM. The CDR3 sequence is 15 residues long. The CDR3 sequence: CASSSGQGRTDTQYF. The CDR3 DNA reads TGTGCCAGCAGTTCGGGACAGGGGAGGACAGATACGCAGTATTTT.

The chain recombines TRBV4-3 with TRBJ2-3, with TRBD2 as a possible D gene (5 bases). Trimming shortened V by 6 bases and J by 4 bases, and 11 bases separated the two germline ends. In germline, CDR1 is LGHNA, CDR2 YSLEER. There are 13 residues in the CDR3. CDR3 sequence reads: CASSRDYADTQYF. The CDR3 bases are TGCGCCAGCAGTCGGGATTACGCAGATACGCAGTATTTT.

In DNA, the CDR3 is TGTGCCAGCAGCTCCATAGCAGGGGGTGGGATGATGCAAGAGACCCAGTACTTC. Its protein product is CASSSIAGGGMMQETQYF. The chain has TRBV7-2 and TRBJ2-5; 7 nucleotides line up with TRBD1. The V gene end was trimmed by 4 bases and the J gene end by 2 bases; junction bases not matched to a gene: 16. CDR1 and CDR2 from the germline V gene are SGHTA and FQGNSA. The CDR3 loop spans 18 amino acids. The full variable domain, with the rest looked up from reference TRBV7-2 and TRBJ2-5, is GAGVSQSPSNKVTEKGKDVELRCDPISGHTALYWYRQSLGQGLEFLIYFQGNSAPDKSGLPSDRFSAERTGGSVSTLTIQRTQQEDSAVYLCASSSIAGGGMMQETQYFGPGTRLLVL.

This clone appeared a single time. This chain joins TRBV9 and TRBJ2-7; 7 nucleotides agree with TRBD1. This CDR3 comprises 15 residues. The V gene's germline CDR1 is SGDLS and CDR2 YYNGEE. Losses at the gene ends were 0 bases for V and 6 bases for J; bases not matched to a gene: 9. The CDR3 region has the DNA TGTGCCAGCAGCGTAGCCGAGGGGGCGCATGGCGAGCAGTACTTC. This encodes CASSVAEGAHGEQYF.

This rearrangement joins TRBV9 to TRBJ2-5, with D perhaps given as TRBD1 or TRBD2 (5 bases each). V shed 0 bases and J shed 2 bases, with 11 bases lying between them. The CDR3 covers 15 residues. CDR1 is SGDLS, CDR2 YYNGEE, per germline. CDR3 loop: CASSVEGTAQETQYF. In DNA form, the CDR3 reads TGTGCCAGCAGCGTAGAGGGGACGGCACAAGAGACCCAGTACTTC.

This clone appeared once. The chain links TRBV29-1 to TRBJ2-7; D might be TRBD2 (6 bases). Germline-derived CDR1 and CDR2 are SQVTM and ANQGSEA. V was cut by 6 bases and J by 6 bases, with 18 bases left in between. The CDR3 runs 13 residues. The CDR3 region is CSVQGVGGFEQYF. For the CDR3, the DNA is TGCAGCGTACAAGGGGTTGGGGGGTTCGAGCAGTACTTC.

DNA of the CDR3: TGCGCCAGCAGCTTTGAGACACCCTCCTACAATGAGCAGTTCTTC. This sequence encodes CASSFETPSYNEQFF. The V and J genes are TRBV5-1 and TRBJ2-1; D not certain. Germline lookup yields CDR1 SGHRS and CDR2 YFSETQ. V was trimmed by 2 bases and J by 0 bases, leaving 9 bases between them. There are 15 residues in the CDR3.

This chain connects TRBV7-6 to TRBJ2-1; the match to TRBD2 covers 11 bases. The germline V gene has CDR1 SGHVS and CDR2 FNYEAQ. V shed 3 bases and J 4 bases; nucleotides not matched to a gene: 5. The CDR3 has 16 residues. CDR3 sequence: CASSFTSGGGYNEQFF. DNA of the CDR3: TGTGCCAGCAGCTTCACTAGCGGGGGAGGATACAATGAGCAGTTCTTC. Looking up the rest from reference TRBV7-6 and TRBJ2-1 gives the full variable domain: GAGVSQSPRYKVTKRGQDVALRCDPISGHVSLYWYRQALGQGPEFLTYFNYEAQQDKSGLPNDRFSAERPEGSISTLTIQRTEQRDSAMYRCASSFTSGGGYNEQFFGPGTRLTVL.

V is TRBV7-2 and J is TRBJ1-2; D call uncertain. The CDR3 extends over 17 amino acids. Trimming removed 1 base from V and 0 bases from J, with 15 bases in between. The germline CDR1 and CDR2 sequences are SGHTA and FQGNSA. The CDR3, as DNA: TGTGCCAGCAGCTTAGTTTTAGGTTCCCGAGCTAACTATGGCTACACCTTC. Amino acids: CASSLVLGSRANYGYTF.

This rearrangement joins TRBV19 to TRBJ1-2, with TRBD1 as a possible D gene (5 bases). V lost 3 bases and J lost 4, with 12 bases in between. The CDR3 totals 14 residues. Germline CDR1 LNHDA, CDR2 SQIVND (reference sequence). CDR3 amino acids: CASSMLQDIYGYTF. CDR3 DNA: TGTGCCAGTAGTATGTTACAGGATATCTATGGCTACACCTTC. Full variable domain (outside the CDR3, taken from reference TRBV19 and TRBJ1-2): DGGITQSPKYLFRKEGQNVTLSCEQNLNHDAMYWYRQDPGQGLRLIYYSQIVNDFQKGDIAEGYSVSREKKESFPLTVTSAQKNPTAFYLCASSMLQDIYGYTFGSGTRLTVV.

The chain links TRBV5-5 to TRBJ1-5; D is possibly TRBD1 (5 bases). Trimming removed 0 bases from V and 8 bases from J, with 9 bases in between. Germline V gene sequence: CDR1 SGHKS, CDR2 YYEKEE (reference sequence). CDR3 length equals 13 residues. The CDR3 region is CASSLGRVEPQHF. CDR3 bases: TGTGCCAGCAGCTTGGGCAGGGTTGAGCCCCAGCATTTT.

CDR3 loop: CASNFQGSTEAFF. As DNA, the CDR3 is TGTGCCAGCAATTTTCAGGGTTCCACTGAAGCTTTCTTT. The chain combines TRBV6-5 with TRBJ1-1; D may be TRBD1 (5 bases). V lost 7 bases and J lost 4, with 13 bases in between. Germline V gives CDR1 MNHEY, CDR2 SVGAGI. The CDR3 has 13 residues.

V gene TRBV9 combines with J gene TRBJ1-4; D is ambiguous. In germline, CDR1 is SGDLS, CDR2 YYNGEE. CDR3 length: 15 residues. Trimming shortened V by 3 bases and J by 7 bases, and 16 bases separated the two germline ends. The chain's CDR3 is CASSDPRGEGEKLFF. The DNA of the CDR3 is TGTGCCAGCAGCGACCCTCGGGGAGAGGGTGAAAAACTGTTTTTT.

The genes are TRBV19 and TRBJ2-5; no clear D. This CDR3 has 14 amino acids. V dropped 4 bases and J dropped 5 bases, with 14 bases sitting between them. CDR1 LNHDA and CDR2 SQIVND come from the germline V gene (reference sequence). In DNA, the CDR3 is TGTGCCAGTAGTAGGGCTACGTTATCGGAGACCCAGTACTTC. Its translation is CASSRATLSETQYF.

This clone has more than one count but fewer than ten. The chain couples TRBV19 to TRBJ1-5, with TRBD1 as a possible D gene (5 bases). This CDR3 is built from 15 residues. Germline lookup yields CDR1 LNHDA and CDR2 SQIVND (reference sequence). Trimming took 7 bases from V and 2 from J, leaving 15 bases between them. The CDR3 is CASTRFRGGNQPQHF. CDR3 nucleotides: TGTGCCAGTACTCGATTTCGGGGCGGCAATCAGCCCCAGCATTTT.